This note documents a single T cell receptor beta chain sequence. Authors' processing steps: Estimation of nucleated cell counts relied on the amplification of reference gene primers. Only in-frame clones appear in the TCRdb table, and some are missing; sequencing was by immunoSEQ multiplex PCR. The D gene and trimming were derived from the DNA, and the V and J assignments and clone size from that table. The sample holds around 100,000 clones; around nine tenths are singletons and the top ten take about 2.9%. The data were obtained in a study of blood T cell repertoires in COVID-19. Whole-study context: COVID-19 samples, acute and convalescent, were from the United States, Italy and Spain.

The CDR3 is 19 residues long. The source material was peripheral blood. V and J are TRBV21-1 and TRBJ1-5; the D call in the table, TRBD1, was not verified against the DNA. TRBV21-1 constitutes a pseudogene. This sequence was found in a man between 45 and 60 years old with active or convalescent COVID-19. The CDR3 spells CASSLKGFQLIFSNQPQHF. The CDR3 DNA follows: TGTGCCAGCAGTCTCAAGGGGTTCCAGCTTATCTTTAGCAATCAGCCCCAGCATTTT.